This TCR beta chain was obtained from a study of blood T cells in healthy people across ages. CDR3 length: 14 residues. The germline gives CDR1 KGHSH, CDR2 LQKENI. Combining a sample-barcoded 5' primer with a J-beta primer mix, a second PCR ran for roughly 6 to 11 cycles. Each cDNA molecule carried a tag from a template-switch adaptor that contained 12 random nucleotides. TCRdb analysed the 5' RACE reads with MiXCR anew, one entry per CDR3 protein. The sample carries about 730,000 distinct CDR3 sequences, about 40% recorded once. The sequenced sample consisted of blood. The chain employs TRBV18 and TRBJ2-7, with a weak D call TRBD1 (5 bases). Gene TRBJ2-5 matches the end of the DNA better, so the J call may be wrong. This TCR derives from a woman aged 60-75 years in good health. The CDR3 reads CASSQTTDVETQYF. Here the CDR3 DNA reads TGTGCCAGCTCACAAACGACAGACGTAGAGACCCAGTACTTC.